This T cell receptor (beta chain) was sequenced during a study of blood T cell repertoires in COVID-19. Those enrolled, adults aged roughly 18 to 100 years, came from roughly 23 US areas. Cohorts were determined from participant-reported clinical history. Between the trimmed V and J ends, which lost 3 bases and 8 bases, there was a span of 8 bases. Germline assignment: CDR1 LNHDA and CDR2 SQIVND (reference sequence). CDR3 length: 12 amino acids. Assay: immunoSEQ multiplex PCR; the TCRdb copy retains only in-frame clones and omits some. Of 390,000 or so clones in the sample, 80% to 85% were seen once. Sample: PBMCs or T cells enriched from blood (not recorded which). V gene TRBV19 combines with J gene TRBJ2-1, with D possibly being TRBD2 (5 bases). This clonotype was sampled from a woman in her forties or fifties who had recovered from COVID-19. The CDR3 sequence is CASSIREDEQFF. The CDR3 nucleotides read TGTGCCAGTAGTATTCGGGAAGATGAGCAGTTCTTC.